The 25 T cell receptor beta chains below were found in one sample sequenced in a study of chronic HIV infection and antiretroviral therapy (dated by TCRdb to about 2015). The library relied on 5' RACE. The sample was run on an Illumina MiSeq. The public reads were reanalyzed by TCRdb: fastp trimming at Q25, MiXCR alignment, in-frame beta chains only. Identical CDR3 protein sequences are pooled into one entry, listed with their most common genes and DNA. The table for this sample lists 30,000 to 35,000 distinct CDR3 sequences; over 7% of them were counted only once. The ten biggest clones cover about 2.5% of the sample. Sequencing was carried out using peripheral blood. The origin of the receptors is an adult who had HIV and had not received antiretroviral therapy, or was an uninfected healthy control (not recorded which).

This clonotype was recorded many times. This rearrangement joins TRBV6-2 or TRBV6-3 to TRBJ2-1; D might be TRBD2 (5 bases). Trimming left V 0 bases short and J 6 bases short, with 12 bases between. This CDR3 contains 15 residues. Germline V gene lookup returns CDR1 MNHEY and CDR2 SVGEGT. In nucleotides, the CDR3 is TGTGCCAGCAGTTACTCGATAATGGCGGGCAATGAGCAGTTCTTC. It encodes CASSYSIMAGNEQFF.

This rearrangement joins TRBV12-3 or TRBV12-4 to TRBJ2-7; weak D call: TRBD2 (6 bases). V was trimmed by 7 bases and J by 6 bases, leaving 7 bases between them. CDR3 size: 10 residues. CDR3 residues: CASMGGEQYF. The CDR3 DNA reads TGTGCCAGCATGGGGGGCGAGCAGTACTTC.

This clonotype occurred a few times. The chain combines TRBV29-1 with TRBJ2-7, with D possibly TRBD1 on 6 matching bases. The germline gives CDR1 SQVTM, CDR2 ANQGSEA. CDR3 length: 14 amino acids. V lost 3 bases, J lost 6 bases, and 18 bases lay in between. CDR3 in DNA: TGCAGCGTTGACGCGGCAGGGGATAAGAGCGAGCAGTACTTC. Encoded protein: CSVDAAGDKSEQYF.

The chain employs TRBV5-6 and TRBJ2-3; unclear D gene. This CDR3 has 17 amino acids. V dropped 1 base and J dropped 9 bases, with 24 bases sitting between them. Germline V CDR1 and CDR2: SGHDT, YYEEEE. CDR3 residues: CASSLNRPLSPHWTQYF. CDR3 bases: TGTGCCAGCAGCTTGAATAGACCCCTATCCCCACACTGGACGCAGTATTTT.

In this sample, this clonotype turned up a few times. The CDR3 region is CASSYSGRSYEQYF. CDR3 sequence (DNA): TGTGCCAGCAGTTACTCAGGCAGGAGCTACGAGCAGTACTTC. The chain couples TRBV6-5 to TRBJ2-7; D is ambiguous. Germline V gives CDR1 MNHEY, CDR2 SVGAGI. Trimming cost V 0 bases and J 3 bases, with 9 bases left between them. There are 14 residues in the CDR3.

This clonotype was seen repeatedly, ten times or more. The CDR3, as DNA: TGTGCCAGTAGTAGGACAGGGGGCTCTGGGGCCAACGTCCTGACTTTC. Amino acid sequence: CASSRTGGSGANVLTF. V usage is TRBV19 and J usage is TRBJ2-6, with 10 bases lining up with TRBD1. Germline V gives CDR1 LNHDA, CDR2 SQIVND (reference sequence). With 4 bases clipped from V and 0 bases from J, the junction kept 0 bases outside the gene matches. This CDR3 is 16 amino acids long.

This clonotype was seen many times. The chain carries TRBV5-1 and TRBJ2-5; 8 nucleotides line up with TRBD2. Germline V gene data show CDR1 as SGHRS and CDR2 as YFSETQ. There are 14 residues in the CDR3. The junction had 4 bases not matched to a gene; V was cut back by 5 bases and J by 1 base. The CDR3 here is CASRPTSGQETQYF. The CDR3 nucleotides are TGCGCCAGCAGGCCTACTAGCGGCCAAGAGACCCAGTACTTC.

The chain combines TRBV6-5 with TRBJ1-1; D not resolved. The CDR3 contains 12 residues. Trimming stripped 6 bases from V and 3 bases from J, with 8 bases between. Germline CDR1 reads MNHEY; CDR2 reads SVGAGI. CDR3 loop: CASRSWDTEAFF. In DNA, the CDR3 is TGTGCCAGCAGATCATGGGACACTGAAGCTTTCTTT.

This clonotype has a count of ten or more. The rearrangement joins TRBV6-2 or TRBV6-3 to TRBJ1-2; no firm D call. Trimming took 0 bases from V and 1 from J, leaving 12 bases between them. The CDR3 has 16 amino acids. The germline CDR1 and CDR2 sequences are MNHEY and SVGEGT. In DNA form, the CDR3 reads TGTGCCAGCAGTTACTCGAGGTCAGGCGTTAACTATGGCTACACCTTC. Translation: CASSYSRSGVNYGYTF.

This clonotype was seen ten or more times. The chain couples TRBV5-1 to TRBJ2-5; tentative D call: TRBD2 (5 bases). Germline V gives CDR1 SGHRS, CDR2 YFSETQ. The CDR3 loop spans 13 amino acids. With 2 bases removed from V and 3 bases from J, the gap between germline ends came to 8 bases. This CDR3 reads CASSFGLEETQYF. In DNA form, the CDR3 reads TGCGCCAGCAGCTTTGGACTCGAAGAGACCCAGTACTTC. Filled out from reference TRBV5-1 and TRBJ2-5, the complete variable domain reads KAGVTQTPRYLIKTRGQQVTLSCSPISGHRSVSWYQQTPGQGLQFLFEYFSETQRNKGNFPGRFSGRQFSNSRSEMNVSTLELGDSALYLCASSFGLEETQYFGPGTRLLVL.

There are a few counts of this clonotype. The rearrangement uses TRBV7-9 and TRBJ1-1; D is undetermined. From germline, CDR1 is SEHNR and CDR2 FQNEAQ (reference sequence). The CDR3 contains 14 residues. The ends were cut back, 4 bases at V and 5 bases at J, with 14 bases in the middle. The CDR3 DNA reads TGTGCCAGCAGCTCAGCAAGGAGTGGTACTGAAGCTTTCTTT. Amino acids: CASSSARSGTEAFF. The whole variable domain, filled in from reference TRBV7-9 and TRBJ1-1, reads DTGVSQNPRHKITKRGQNVTFRCDPISEHNRLYWYRQTLGQGPEFLTYFQNEAQLEKSRLLSDRFSAERPKGSFSTLEIQRTEQGDSAMYLCASSSARSGTEAFFGQGTRLTVV.

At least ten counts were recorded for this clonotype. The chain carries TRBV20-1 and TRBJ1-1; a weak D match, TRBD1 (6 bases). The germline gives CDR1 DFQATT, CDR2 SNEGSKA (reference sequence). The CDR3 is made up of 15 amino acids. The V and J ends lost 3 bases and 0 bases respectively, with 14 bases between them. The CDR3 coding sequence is TGCAGTGCTAGTGGTGTCAGGGGTTTGAACACTGAAGCTTTCTTT. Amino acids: CSASGVRGLNTEAFF.

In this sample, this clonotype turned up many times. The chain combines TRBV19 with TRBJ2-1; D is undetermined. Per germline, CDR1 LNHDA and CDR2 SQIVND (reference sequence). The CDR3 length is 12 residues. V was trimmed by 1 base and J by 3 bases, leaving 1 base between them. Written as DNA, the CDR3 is TGTGCCAGTAGTATAGGCTACAATGAGCAGTTCTTC. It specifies CASSIGYNEQFF.

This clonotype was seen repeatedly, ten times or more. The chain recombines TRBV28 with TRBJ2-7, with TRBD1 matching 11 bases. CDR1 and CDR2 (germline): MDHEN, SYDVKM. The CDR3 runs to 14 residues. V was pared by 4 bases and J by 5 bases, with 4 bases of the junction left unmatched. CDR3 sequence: CASSSGQGANEQYF. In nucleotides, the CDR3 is TGTGCCAGCAGTTCCGGACAGGGGGCGAACGAGCAGTACTTC.

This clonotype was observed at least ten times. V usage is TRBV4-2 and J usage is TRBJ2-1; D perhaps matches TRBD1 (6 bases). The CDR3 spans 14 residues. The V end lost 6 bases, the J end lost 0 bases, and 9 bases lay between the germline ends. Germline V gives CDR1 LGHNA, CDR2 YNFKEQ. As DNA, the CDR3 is TGTGCCAGCAGTTGGACAGACTCCTACAATGAGCAGTTCTTC. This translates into CASSWTDSYNEQFF.

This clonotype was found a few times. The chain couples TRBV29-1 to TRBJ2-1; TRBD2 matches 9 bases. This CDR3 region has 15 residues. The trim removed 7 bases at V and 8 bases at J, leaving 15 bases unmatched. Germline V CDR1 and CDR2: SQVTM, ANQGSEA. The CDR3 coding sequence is TGCAGCGGAGGGAAACTAGCGGGTCCTACGCATGAGCAGTTCTTC. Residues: CSGGKLAGPTHEQFF.

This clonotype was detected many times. DNA of the CDR3: TGTGCCATCAGTGAGTCAGGAGCTAACAATCAGCCCCAGCATTTT. It translates to CAISESGANNQPQHF. J is TRBJ1-5 and V is TRBV10-3; D is ambiguous. This CDR3 spans 15 amino acids. V gave up 0 bases and J gave up 3 bases, with 9 bases separating them. Germline lookup yields CDR1 ENHRY and CDR2 SYGVKD.

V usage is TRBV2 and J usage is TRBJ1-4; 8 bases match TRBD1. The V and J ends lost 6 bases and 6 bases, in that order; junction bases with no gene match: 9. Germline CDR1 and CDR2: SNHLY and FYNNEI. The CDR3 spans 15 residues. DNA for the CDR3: TGTGCCAGCAGGGGTCAGGGGGCGCCAGATGAAAAACTGTTTTTT. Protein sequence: CASRGQGAPDEKLFF.

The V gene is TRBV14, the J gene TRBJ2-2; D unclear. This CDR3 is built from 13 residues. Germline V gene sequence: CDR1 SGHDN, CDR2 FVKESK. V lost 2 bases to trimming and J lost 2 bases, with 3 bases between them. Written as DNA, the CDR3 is TGTGCCAGCAGCCAAAGAAACACCGGGGAGCTGTTTTTT. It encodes CASSQRNTGELFF. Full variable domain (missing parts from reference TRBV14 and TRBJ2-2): EAGVTQFPSHSVIEKGQTVTLRCDPISGHDNLYWYRRVMGKEIKFLLHFVKESKQDESGMPNNRFLAERTGGTYSTLKVQPAELEDSGVYFCASSQRNTGELFFGEGSRLTVL.

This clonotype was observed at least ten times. CDR3 amino acids: CASSQGLAGQETQYF. CDR3 sequence (DNA): TGTGCCAGCAGCCAAGGCCTAGCGGGACAAGAGACCCAGTACTTC. The chain is built from TRBV4-2 and TRBJ2-5, with TRBD2 matching over 9 bases. V dropped 1 base and J dropped 2; count of bases not matched to a gene: 2. Germline-derived CDR1 and CDR2 are LGHNA and YNFKEQ. This CDR3 contains 15 residues.

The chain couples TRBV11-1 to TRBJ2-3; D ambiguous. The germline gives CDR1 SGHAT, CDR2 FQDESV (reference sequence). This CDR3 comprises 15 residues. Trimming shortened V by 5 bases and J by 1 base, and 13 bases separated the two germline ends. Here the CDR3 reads CASSRSGGGTDTQYF. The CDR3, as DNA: TGTGCCAGCAGCCGGTCGGGCGGAGGCACAGATACGCAGTATTTT.

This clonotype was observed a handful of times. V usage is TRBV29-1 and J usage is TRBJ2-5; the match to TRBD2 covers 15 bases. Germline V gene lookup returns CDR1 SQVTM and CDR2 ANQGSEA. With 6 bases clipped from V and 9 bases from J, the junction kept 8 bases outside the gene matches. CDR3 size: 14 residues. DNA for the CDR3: TGCAGCGTCGGGACTAGCGGGGGGCGAGTGGCCCAGTACTTC. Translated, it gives CSVGTSGGRVAQYF.

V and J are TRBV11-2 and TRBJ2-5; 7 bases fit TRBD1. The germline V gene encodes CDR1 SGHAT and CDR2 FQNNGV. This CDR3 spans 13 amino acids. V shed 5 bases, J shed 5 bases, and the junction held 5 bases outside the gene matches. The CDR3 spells CASSQGQRETQYF. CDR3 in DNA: TGTGCCAGCAGCCAGGGACAGAGGGAGACCCAGTACTTC. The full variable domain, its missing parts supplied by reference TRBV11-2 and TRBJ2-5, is EAGVAQSPRYKIIEKRQSVAFWCNPISGHATLYWYQQILGQGPKLLIQFQNNGVVDDSQLPKDRFSAERLKGVDSTLKIQPAKLEDSAVYLCASSQGQRETQYFGPGTRLLVL.

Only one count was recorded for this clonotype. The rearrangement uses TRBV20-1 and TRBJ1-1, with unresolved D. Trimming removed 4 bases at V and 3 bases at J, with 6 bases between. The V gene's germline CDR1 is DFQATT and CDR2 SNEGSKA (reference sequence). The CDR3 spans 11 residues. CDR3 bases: TGCAGTGCTAAGGGTTACACTGAAGCTTTCTTT. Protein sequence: CSAKGYTEAFF.

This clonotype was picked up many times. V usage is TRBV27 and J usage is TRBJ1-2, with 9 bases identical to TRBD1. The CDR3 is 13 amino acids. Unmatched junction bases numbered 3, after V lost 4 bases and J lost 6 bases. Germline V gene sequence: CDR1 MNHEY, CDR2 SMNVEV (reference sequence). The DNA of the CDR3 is TGTGCCAGCAGTTGGACAGGGGACCATGGCTACACCTTC. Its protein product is CASSWTGDHGYTF.